This entry concerns a single T cell receptor (beta chain). What it binds is unknown. The germline gives CDR1 LGHNA, CDR2 YSLEER. J was trimmed by 5 bases and V by 3 bases; bases with no gene match: 1. This CDR3 comprises 13 residues. This sample stems from a study of cytomegalovirus exposure and HLA in healthy donors. Overall study results and limits: Analyses of presence and absence presupposed an approximately uniform sequencing depth across donors.

In the PCR, 60 Vbeta and 13 Jbeta primers were used. Sequenced by immunoSEQ multiplex PCR; TCRdb stores in-frame clones only, minus some. The repertoire consists of roughly 170,000 clones, with about four fifths occurring once and the leading ten covering roughly 1%. The chain couples TRBV4-3 to TRBJ2-1; 7 nucleotides line up with TRBD1. This clonotype was obtained from a man aged 25-45 years in good health and CMV-seronegative. Sequences were obtained from PBMCs. The CDR3 spells CASSHGTDNEQFF. The CDR3 DNA reads as TGCGCCAGCAGCCACGGGACAGACAATGAGCAGTTCTTC.